The 31 T cell receptor beta chains reported below all come from one sample, sequenced in a study of T cells after yellow fever vaccination. In TCRdb, the 5' RACE reads were re-called with MiXCR into one record per CDR3 protein. This table holds a few hundred thousand distinct CDR3 sequences, over 15% found once. This specimen was PBMCs, taken 15 days after the yellow fever booster vaccination. These receptor sequences come from a man under 40 who received the YFV17D yellow fever vaccine.

The rearrangement links TRBV6-1 to TRBJ1-2; possibly TRBD1 for D (5 bases). CDR1 and CDR2 from the germline V gene are MNHNS and SASEGT. The CDR3 covers 15 residues. V was clipped by 4 bases and J by 3 bases, with 15 bases between them. CDR3 sequence (DNA): TGTGCCAGCAGTGCGACGGGGGGGACTTACTATGGCTACACCTTC. It encodes CASSATGGTYYGYTF.

This sequence joins TRBV7-2 and TRBJ2-7, with D unclear. CDR3 size: 15 residues. Germline CDR1 and CDR2: SGHTA and FQGNSA. Trimming removed 2 bases at V and 0 bases at J, with 11 bases between. The CDR3 sequence: CASSLIGRTSYEQYF. In DNA, the CDR3 is TGTGCCAGCAGCTTAATCGGCCGAACCTCCTACGAGCAGTACTTC. The whole variable domain, remainder taken from reference TRBV7-2 and TRBJ2-7, is GAGVSQSPSNKVTEKGKDVELRCDPISGHTALYWYRQSLGQGLEFLIYFQGNSAPDKSGLPSDRFSAERTGGSVSTLTIQRTQQEDSAVYLCASSLIGRTSYEQYFGPGTRLTVT.

This clonotype was found once. This chain joins TRBV5-4 and TRBJ2-6; D is tentatively TRBD1 or TRBD2 (5 bases each). This CDR3 spans 16 amino acids. Trimming shortened V by 1 base and J by 0 bases, and 8 bases separated the two germline ends. The V gene's germline CDR1 is SGHNT and CDR2 YYREEE (reference sequence). The CDR3 nucleotides are TGTGCCAGCAGCTTGCCAGGGAGCTCTGGGGCCAACGTCCTGACTTTC. Protein: CASSLPGSSGANVLTF.

The table lists this clonotype with a few counts. The chain links TRBV6-2 or TRBV6-3 to TRBJ2-7; no clear D. Between the trimmed V and J ends, which lost 4 bases and 0 bases, there was a span of 10 bases. CDR3 length: 14 residues. Germline V CDR1 and CDR2: MNHEY, SVGEGT. The CDR3: CASSFRSFSYEQYF. DNA for the CDR3: TGTGCCAGCAGTTTTAGGTCTTTCTCCTACGAGCAGTACTTC.

This clonotype was picked up many times. This chain connects TRBV5-1 to TRBJ1-1, with 8 bases identical to TRBD1. This CDR3 contains 12 residues. Germline V lookup: CDR1 SGHRS, CDR2 YFSETQ. V shed 4 bases, J shed 7 bases, and the junction held 3 bases outside the gene matches. The CDR3 region is CASSGGQGEAFF. CDR3 bases: TGCGCCAGCAGCGGCGGACAGGGTGAAGCTTTCTTT.

The chain couples TRBV7-2 to TRBJ2-1; TRBD1 or TRBD2 may be the D gene (6 bases each). Germline V gives CDR1 SGHTA, CDR2 FQGNSA. The CDR3 is 12 amino acids. The V gene lost 5 bases and the J gene lost 10 bases, with 12 bases spanning the gap. The CDR3 bases are TGTGCCAGCAGCCCGGGGGCGGGAGAGCAGTTCTTC. This sequence encodes CASSPGAGEQFF.

The chain joins TRBV25-1 to TRBJ2-2; maybe TRBD2 (7 bases). The V end was cut by 8 bases, the J end by 3 bases, with 13 bases between. The CDR3 is 14 amino acids. CDR1 MGHDK and CDR2 SYGVNS come from the germline V gene. The CDR3 here is CASVPGGYTGELFF. CDR3 DNA: TGTGCCAGCGTCCCGGGGGGCTACACCGGGGAGCTGTTTTTT. The variable domain in full, with the rest retrieved from reference TRBV25-1 and TRBJ2-2, is EADIYQTPRYLVIGTGKKITLECSQTMGHDKMYWYQQDPGMELHLIHYSYGVNSTEKGDLSSESTVSRIRTEHFPLTLESARPSHTSQYLCASVPGGYTGELFFGEGSRLTVL.

The chain uses TRBV7-6 and TRBJ2-5; D uncertain. The CDR3 has 12 amino acids. Germline loops: CDR1 SGHVS, CDR2 FNYEAQ. Trimming pared 5 bases from V and 2 bases from J, leaving 6 bases between. CDR3 loop: CASSKPQETQYF. CDR3 nucleotides: TGTGCCAGCAGCAAACCACAAGAGACCCAGTACTTC.

This chain links TRBV28 with TRBJ2-5; D possibly matches TRBD1 or TRBD2 (5 bases each). Trimming took 2 bases from V and 5 from J, leaving 15 bases between them. The CDR3 has 15 amino acids. The V gene's germline CDR1 is MDHEN and CDR2 SYDVKM. CDR3 loop: CASSLEGPMGETQYF. CDR3 sequence (DNA): TGTGCCAGCAGTTTAGAGGGGCCCATGGGGGAGACCCAGTACTTC.

The CDR3 here is CASNTPGGRTYEQYF. For the CDR3, the DNA is TGTGCCAGCAACACACCGGGAGGGCGCACCTACGAGCAGTACTTC. The chain recombines TRBV6-2 or TRBV6-3 with TRBJ2-7, with 8 bases that match TRBD2. V was clipped by 7 bases and J by 2 bases; unmatched bases: 10. In germline, CDR1 is MNHEY, CDR2 SVGEGT. CDR3 length: 15 amino acids.

This chain joins TRBV5-1 and TRBJ1-1; unclear D gene. The V gene lost 5 bases and the J gene lost 3 bases, with 11 bases spanning the gap. The CDR3 loop spans 13 amino acids. Per germline, CDR1 SGHRS and CDR2 YFSETQ. DNA of the CDR3: TGCGCCAGCAGGATTACCTGGGACACTGAAGCTTTCTTT. Translated, it gives CASRITWDTEAFF.

The rearrangement joins TRBV20-1 to TRBJ2-3, with TRBD2 matching over 8 bases. The CDR3 contains 15 residues. CDR1 and CDR2 (germline): DFQATT, SNEGSKA (reference sequence). With V trimmed by 1 base and J by 1 base, 4 bases remained unmatched. This chain's CDR3 is CSARASGGGTDTQYF. The CDR3 nucleotides are TGCAGTGCTAGAGCGTCGGGAGGGGGCACAGATACGCAGTATTTT.

The chain links TRBV28 to TRBJ2-1; 14 bases are shared with TRBD2. There are 17 residues in the CDR3. CDR1 MDHEN and CDR2 SYDVKM come from the germline V gene. The V and J ends lost 4 bases and 7 bases, in that order; junction bases with no gene match: 9. CDR3 loop: CASSSGLAGVTENEQFF. The CDR3 nucleotides are TGTGCCAGCAGTTCGGGACTAGCGGGAGTAACAGAGAATGAGCAGTTCTTC.

This clonotype was observed a handful of times. The chain employs TRBV10-3 and TRBJ2-1; 9 nucleotides agree with TRBD2. V was pared by 6 bases and J by 1 base, with 7 bases of the junction left unmatched. The germline CDR1 and CDR2 sequences are ENHRY and SYGVKD. The CDR3 covers 16 residues. CDR3 coding DNA: TGTGCCATCAGGGCGGGACTAGCTGGATCCTACAATGAGCAGTTCTTC. Translation gives CAIRAGLAGSYNEQFF.

V and J are TRBV5-1 and TRBJ1-6; D unclear. Per the germline V gene, CDR1 is SGHRS and CDR2 is YFSETQ. The CDR3 loop spans 18 amino acids. V was shortened by 4 bases and J by 1 base, with 18 bases between the two germline ends. The CDR3 coding sequence is TGCGCCAGCAGCCCCGGACCGTCATCCCCTTCCTATAATTCACCCCTCCACTTT. Protein: CASSPGPSSPSYNSPLHF.

This clonotype was observed a handful of times. The rearrangement joins TRBV3-1 to TRBJ2-3; D is uncertain. The V gene lost 0 bases and the J gene lost 4 bases, with 5 bases spanning the gap. Germline values: CDR1 LGHDT, CDR2 YNNKEL (reference sequence). The CDR3 spans 13 residues. This CDR3 reads CASSQDQPDTQYF. CDR3 sequence (DNA): TGTGCCAGCAGCCAAGATCAGCCAGATACGCAGTATTTT.

V gene TRBV29-1 combines with J gene TRBJ2-3; no clear D. This CDR3 is built from 12 residues. With 2 bases removed from V and 5 bases from J, the gap between germline ends came to 8 bases. The germline V gene encodes CDR1 SQVTM and CDR2 ANQGSEA. In DNA, the CDR3 is TGCAGCGTTGAACTACCGGAAGATACGCAGTATTTT. Translating gives CSVELPEDTQYF.

The rearrangement links TRBV7-3 to TRBJ2-2; D is possibly TRBD1 (6 bases). V lost 5 bases, J lost 7 bases, and 8 bases lay in between. The CDR3 extends over 12 amino acids. Germline CDR1 SGHTA, CDR2 FQGTGA. CDR3 nucleotide sequence: TGTGCCAGCAGCAAACAGGGCGGGGAGCTGTTTTTT. Translating it yields CASSKQGGELFF.

There are a few counts of this clonotype. The chain employs TRBV4-3 and TRBJ2-5, with D perhaps given as TRBD1 or TRBD2 (6 bases each). This CDR3 has 15 amino acids. Germline V gene data show CDR1 as LGHNA and CDR2 as YSLEER. V was clipped by 1 base and J by 2 bases, with 11 bases between them. CDR3 loop: CASSQGGAIQETQYF. The CDR3 DNA is TGCGCCAGCAGCCAAGGGGGGGCGATACAAGAGACCCAGTACTTC.

This chain joins TRBV10-3 and TRBJ2-5; 10 bases fit TRBD2. Germline CDR1 and CDR2: ENHRY and SYGVKD. V shed 5 bases, J shed 4 bases, and the junction held 4 bases outside the gene matches. The CDR3 runs to 14 residues. CDR3 coding DNA: TGTGCCATCAGTATCCTAGCGGGAGTAGAGACCCAGTACTTC. It specifies CAISILAGVETQYF.

V gene TRBV28 combines with J gene TRBJ2-1; 12 positions match TRBD1. The CDR3 runs to 14 residues. The germline CDR1 and CDR2 sequences are MDHEN and SYDVKM. Unmatched junction bases numbered 6, after V lost 6 bases and J lost 9 bases. CDR3 protein: CASRPGQGASEQFF. CDR3 nucleotides: TGTGCCAGCAGGCCGGGACAGGGGGCATCTGAGCAGTTCTTC.

This chain joins TRBV27 and TRBJ2-7, with 7 positions matching TRBD2. V trimming: 3 bases; J trimming: 4 bases; junction bases outside the gene matches: 6. In germline, CDR1 is MNHEY, CDR2 SMNVEV (reference sequence). This CDR3 has 14 amino acids. CDR3 residues: CASSFREAPYEQYF. Written as DNA, the CDR3 is TGTGCCAGCAGTTTCCGGGAGGCCCCTTACGAGCAGTACTTC.

V usage is TRBV27 and J usage is TRBJ2-2, with TRBD2 matching 13 bases. The CDR3 contains 16 residues. Germline assignment: CDR1 MNHEY and CDR2 SMNVEV (reference sequence). V lost 5 bases and J lost 6; bases outside the gene matches: 6. The chain's CDR3 is CASSPPGLAGPGELFF. The CDR3, as DNA: TGTGCCAGCAGTCCCCCGGGACTAGCGGGACCCGGGGAGCTGTTTTTT.

In this sample, this clonotype turned up a few times. V usage is TRBV7-3 and J usage is TRBJ2-2; D is perhaps TRBD1 or TRBD2 (6 bases each). The CDR3 contains 13 residues. Germline lookup yields CDR1 SGHTA and CDR2 FQGTGA. Trimming cost V 8 bases and J 6 bases, with 13 bases left between them. Written as DNA, the CDR3 is TGTGCCAGCTCACAGGGACTGCCCGGGGAGCTGTTTTTT. Protein: CASSQGLPGELFF.

This clonotype was picked up a small number of times. V gene TRBV29-1 combines with J gene TRBJ2-7; 10 bases are a match to TRBD1. V dropped 7 bases and J dropped 3; count of bases not matched to a gene: 6. From germline, CDR1 is SQVTM and CDR2 ANQGSEA. The CDR3 is 13 residues long. The chain's CDR3 is CSAFGTGDYEQYF. In nucleotides, the CDR3 is TGCAGCGCCTTTGGGACAGGGGACTACGAGCAGTACTTC.

There are a few counts of this clonotype. V and J are TRBV20-1 and TRBJ2-1; 10 positions agree with TRBD2. Germline values: CDR1 DFQATT, CDR2 SNEGSKA (reference sequence). V shed 5 bases, J shed 13 bases, and the junction held 8 bases outside the gene matches. The CDR3 runs 12 residues. CDR3 in amino acids: CSASAGGPSQFF. Here the CDR3 DNA reads TGCAGTGCTTCAGCGGGAGGGCCATCACAGTTCTTC.

The genes are TRBV12-3 or TRBV12-4 and TRBJ1-1, with D maybe TRBD1 (6 bases). Trimming removed 3 bases from V and 7 bases from J, with 12 bases in between. The CDR3 has 13 residues. The CDR3 loop reads CASSLAGAGEAFF. CDR3 DNA sequence: TGTGCCAGCAGTTTGGCGGGGGCTGGTGAAGCTTTCTTT.

This clonotype was seen more than once but under ten times. The rearrangement joins TRBV25-1 to TRBJ1-2, with D tentatively TRBD1 (6 bases). Germline lookup yields CDR1 MGHDK and CDR2 SYGVNS. This CDR3 has 14 residues. V was shortened by 1 base and J by 2 bases, with 8 bases between the two germline ends. CDR3 in DNA: TGTGCCAGCAGTGAATGGGGGGCCAACTATGGCTACACCTTC. It is translated as CASSEWGANYGYTF.

This CDR3 is CASSPGQGQGQFF. The CDR3 bases are TGTGCCAGCTCACCAGGACAGGGCCAGGGACAGTTCTTC. The chain employs TRBV18 and TRBJ2-1; 8 bases line up with TRBD1. In germline, CDR1 is KGHSH, CDR2 LQKENI. The CDR3 is 13 residues long. The trim removed 2 bases at V and 13 bases at J, leaving 7 bases unmatched. The entire variable domain, with the rest obtained from reference TRBV18 and TRBJ2-1, is as follows: NAGVMQNPRHLVRRRGQEARLRCSPMKGHSHVYWYRQLPEEGLKFMVYLQKENIIDESGMPKERFSAEFPKEGPSILRIQQVVRGDSAAYFCASSPGQGQGQFFGPGTRLTVL.

The chain uses TRBV7-2 and TRBJ1-2; the match to TRBD1 covers 10 bases. Losses at the gene ends were 3 bases for V and 4 bases for J; bases not matched to a gene: 5. The CDR3 covers 15 residues. CDR1 and CDR2 (germline): SGHTA, FQGNSA. The CDR3 DNA reads as TGTGCCAGCAGCTTCGACAGGGGGCCGGTCTATGGCTACACCTTC. Its translation: CASSFDRGPVYGYTF.

In its sample, this clonotype was seen a few times. This chain joins TRBV21-1 and TRBJ2-5. TRBV21-1 is a listed pseudogene. This CDR3 spans 17 amino acids. Here the CDR3 DNA reads TGTGCCAGCGGTAGGATTTTCGGTAATAAGAATAAAGAGACCCAGTACTTC. It is translated as CASGRIFGNKNKETQYF.